The rows below give T cell receptor beta chains drawn from one sample of a study of T cells after yellow fever vaccination. TCRdb re-derived calls from the 5' RACE reads in MiXCR, one entry per CDR3 protein. The repertoire holds 250,000 or so distinct CDR3 sequences, with less than 7.5% as singletons. Specimen: CD4+ T cells sorted from PBMCs, collected on the day of the yellow fever booster vaccination. Receptors were obtained from a man aged 25-45 years who received the YFV17D yellow fever vaccine. Both conserved end residues are part of each CDR3. A D gene is named only where the DNA matches it firmly. Rows give clone size only sometimes, using once, few, many, or a class for an expanded clone.

TRBJ1-1 | 15 | NA | many | TRBV5-1 | CASSLGNGKYTEAFF | TGCGCCAGCAGCTTGGGTAACGGGAAATACACTGAAGCTTTCTTT
TRBJ2-5 | 14 | NA | NA | TRBV6-2/TRBV6-3 | CASSYSNTPETQYF | TGTGCCAGCAGTTACTCGAATACCCCGGAGACCCAGTACTTC
TRBJ2-7 | 15 | TRBD2 | NA | TRBV3-1 | CASSHGTSGIYEQYF | TGTGCCAGCAGCCACGGGACTAGCGGGATCTACGAGCAGTACTTC
TRBJ2-3 | 14 | TRBD2 | many | TRBV20-1 | CSARGTSGRDTQYF | TGCAGTGCTAGGGGGACTAGCGGGAGAGATACGCAGTATTTT
TRBJ2-5 | 15 | NA | NA | TRBV7-2 | CASSLEGARLGTQYF | TGTGCCAGCAGCTTAGAGGGCGCGAGATTGGGGACCCAGTACTTC
TRBJ2-5 | 13 | TRBD2 | many | TRBV5-6 | CASSGRAGETQYF | TGTGCCAGCAGCGGGAGAGCGGGGGAGACCCAGTACTTC
TRBJ1-1 | 14 | NA | few | TRBV6-2/TRBV6-3 | CASSFQNWNTEAFF | TGTGCCAGCAGTTTTCAGAACTGGAACACTGAAGCTTTCTTT
TRBJ2-5 | 16 | TRBD1 | NA | TRBV5-6 | CVSSLRPGQGAETQYF | TGTGTCAGCAGCTTACGGCCGGGACAGGGGGCTGAGACCCAGTACTTC
TRBJ2-1 | 14 | NA | many | TRBV19 | CASSMGGGGLGQFF | TGTGCCAGTAGTATGGGAGGGGGCGGCTTGGGGCAGTTCTTC
TRBJ2-2 | 17 | NA | many | TRBV5-1 | CASSLGPERSNTGELFF | TGCGCCAGCAGCTTGGGTCCTGAGCGGTCGAACACCGGGGAGCTGTTTTTT
TRBJ2-7 | 12 | NA | many | TRBV18 | CASSPGTREQYF | TGTGCCAGCTCACCCGGGACTCGCGAGCAGTACTTC
TRBJ2-3 | 14 | NA | NA | TRBV12-3/TRBV12-4 | CASSSGQHTDTQYF | TGTGCCAGCAGTTCCGGACAGCACACAGATACGCAGTATTTT
TRBJ2-1 | 14 | NA | many | TRBV7-9 | CASSLELAQGEQFF | TGTGCCAGCAGCTTAGAGTTAGCCCAAGGGGAGCAGTTCTTC
TRBJ2-1 | 15 | NA | NA | TRBV7-2 | CASSLASVFPNEQFF | TGTGCCAGCAGCTTAGCGTCCGTTTTTCCCAATGAGCAGTTCTTC
TRBJ2-2 | 16 | NA | NA | TRBV9 | CASSVETRLNTGELFF | TGTGCCAGCAGCGTAGAGACTAGACTCAACACCGGGGAGCTGTTTTTT
TRBJ1-1 | 14 | NA | few | TRBV11-2 | CASSLGGSNTEAFF | TGTGCCAGCAGCTTAGGCGGCAGCAACACTGAAGCTTTCTTT
TRBJ2-2 | 15 | TRBD1 | many | TRBV9 | CASSGTGINTGELFF | TGTGCCAGCAGCGGGACAGGGATTAACACCGGGGAGCTGTTTTTT
TRBJ1-4 | 17 | NA | few | TRBV6-1 | CASRASDSQGLHEKLFF | TGTGCCAGCAGAGCTTCGGACAGCCAGGGCCTCCATGAAAAACTGTTTTTT
TRBJ2-1 | 15 | TRBD1 | once | TRBV28 | CASSTRDRGINEQFF | TGTGCCAGCAGTACCCGGGACAGGGGCATAAATGAGCAGTTCTTC
TRBJ2-1 | 17 | NA | NA | TRBV4-3 | CASSASGAGSSYNEQFF | TGCGCCAGCAGCGCCTCAGGGGCGGGGAGCTCCTACAATGAGCAGTTCTTC
TRBJ1-6 | 13 | NA | few | TRBV27 | CASSPGQNSPLHF | TGTGCCAGCAGTCCCGGACAGAATTCACCCCTCCACTTT
TRBJ1-6 | 15 | NA | NA | TRBV6-1 | CASSVSGTANSPLHF | TGTGCCAGCAGTGTGTCCGGGACGGCGAATTCACCCCTCCACTTT
TRBJ2-3 | 14 | NA | many | TRBV7-2 | CASSPFEGADTQYF | TGTGCCAGCAGCCCGTTCGAGGGGGCAGATACGCAGTATTTT
TRBJ2-4 | 16 | NA | many | TRBV28 | CASSPEGQLAKNIQYF | TGTGCCAGCAGTCCCGAAGGGCAGTTAGCCAAAAACATTCAGTACTTC
TRBJ1-2 | 14 | TRBD1 | few | TRBV3-1 | CASSQDRVHYGYTF | TGTGCCAGCAGCCAGGACAGGGTCCACTATGGCTACACCTTC
TRBJ2-2 | 16 | TRBD2 | few | TRBV20-1 | CSATPSAGVYTGELFF | TGCAGTGCTACCCCATCAGCGGGAGTCTACACCGGGGAGCTGTTTTTT
TRBJ2-5 | 15 | NA | NA | TRBV6-5 | CASSYPRTDGETQYF | TGTGCCAGCAGTTACCCTCGGACAGATGGGGAGACCCAGTACTTC
TRBJ2-3 | 15 | TRBD1 | few | TRBV7-9 | CASSTMDRGKDTQYF | TGTGCCAGCAGCACTATGGACAGGGGAAAAGATACGCAGTATTTT
TRBJ2-3 | 14 | TRBD2 | few | TRBV7-8 | CASKPREDTDTQYF | TGTGCCAGCAAGCCGCGGGAGGACACAGATACGCAGTATTTT
TRBJ1-4 | 16 | TRBD1 | few | TRBV5-1 | CASSLGGTAKDEKLFF | TGCGCCAGCAGCTTGGGTGGGACAGCGAAGGATGAAAAACTGTTTTTT
TRBJ2-3 | 16 | TRBD1 | many | TRBV12-3/TRBV12-4 | CASSLADRVETDTQYF | TGTGCCAGCAGTTTAGCCGACAGGGTAGAAACAGATACGCAGTATTTT
TRBJ2-1 | 14 | NA | many | TRBV7-2 | CASSWDSGNNEQFF | TGTGCCAGCAGCTGGGACTCCGGGAACAATGAGCAGTTCTTC
TRBJ2-7 | 12 | NA | many | TRBV5-6 | CASSFLGYEQYF | TGTGCCAGCAGCTTTCTCGGTTACGAGCAGTACTTC
TRBJ2-1 | 14 | TRBD2 | NA | TRBV12-3/TRBV12-4 | CASRQGLAAEAQFF | TGTGCCAGCAGGCAGGGACTAGCGGCCGAAGCGCAGTTCTTC
TRBJ2-3 | 15 | NA | many | TRBV5-6 | CASSHFEFSLDTQYF | TGTGCCAGCAGCCACTTCGAATTCAGCCTAGATACGCAGTATTTT
TRBJ2-1 | 14 | NA | NA | TRBV18 | CASSPGGGLLEQFF | TGTGCCAGCTCACCAGGGGGCGGTTTACTTGAGCAGTTCTTC
TRBJ1-2 | 12 | NA | many | TRBV6-1 | CASRDPNYGYTF | TGTGCCAGCAGAGACCCTAACTATGGCTACACCTTC
TRBJ2-3 | 15 | NA | few | TRBV6-1 | CASSLGGVRTDTQYF | TGTGCCAGCAGCCTTGGGGGAGTACGCACAGATACGCAGTATTTT
TRBJ2-7 | 12 | NA | NA | TRBV6-2/TRBV6-3 | CASKANSYEQYF | TGTGCCAGCAAAGCGAACTCCTACGAGCAGTACTTC
TRBJ2-1 | 14 | TRBD2 | many | TRBV5-1 | CASSGLAGTGEQFF | TGCGCCAGCAGTGGACTAGCGGGAACGGGAGAGCAGTTCTTC
TRBJ2-1 | 19 | TRBD2 | NA | TRBV11-2 | CASSPVAGGPKGIYNEQFF | TGTGCCAGCAGCCCAGTAGCGGGAGGCCCGAAAGGGATCTACAATGAGCAGTTCTTC
TRBJ2-1 | 14 | TRBD1 | many | TRBV10-3 | CAISKGQGANEQFF | TGTGCCATCAGTAAAGGACAGGGCGCCAATGAGCAGTTCTTC
TRBJ2-3 | 14 | TRBD1 | many | TRBV12-3/TRBV12-4 | CASRPTGSTDTQYF | TGTGCCAGCAGACCGACAGGGAGCACAGATACGCAGTATTTT
TRBJ2-1 | 16 | NA | NA | TRBV5-5 | CASSFSGTRGVNEQFF | TGTGCCAGCAGCTTCAGCGGGACAAGGGGCGTCAATGAGCAGTTCTTC
TRBJ1-5 | 15 | TRBD1 | NA | TRBV6-2/TRBV6-3 | CASEGGARGIQPQHF | TGTGCCAGCGAAGGGGGCGCAAGAGGAATTCAGCCCCAGCATTTT